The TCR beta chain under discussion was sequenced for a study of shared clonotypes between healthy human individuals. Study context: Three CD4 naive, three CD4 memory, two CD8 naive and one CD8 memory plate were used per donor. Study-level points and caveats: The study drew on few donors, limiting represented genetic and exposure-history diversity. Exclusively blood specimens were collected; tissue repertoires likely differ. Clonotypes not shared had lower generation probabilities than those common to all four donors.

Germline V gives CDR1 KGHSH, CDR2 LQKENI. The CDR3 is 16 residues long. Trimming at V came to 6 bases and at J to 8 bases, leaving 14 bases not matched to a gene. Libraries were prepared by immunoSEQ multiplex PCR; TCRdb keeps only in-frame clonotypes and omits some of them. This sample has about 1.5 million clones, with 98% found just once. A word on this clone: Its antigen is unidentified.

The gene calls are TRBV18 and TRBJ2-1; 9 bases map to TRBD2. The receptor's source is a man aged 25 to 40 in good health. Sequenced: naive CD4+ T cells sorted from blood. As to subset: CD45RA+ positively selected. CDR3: CASSLGSGSWADEQFF. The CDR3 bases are TGTGCCAGCTCCCTGGGTAGCGGGAGTTGGGCGGATGAGCAGTTCTTC.